A selection of T cell receptor beta chains follows, all from one sample in a study of neurological immune-mediated disorders. TCRdb recomputed calls from the 5' RACE reads with MiXCR, one row per CDR3 protein. Among tens of thousands of distinct CDR3 sequences, approximately 12% were seen once, and the ten largest hold approximately 12%. The sequenced sample was PBMCs. These receptors all stem from a woman aged 60 to 75 with HTLV-1-associated myelopathy (HAM/TSP). Each CDR3 is given without its conserved first and last residue. Fields, in order: V gene, CDR3 protein.

>TRBV5-1
ASSLAEYSEAF
>TRBV20-1
SARDPGLAGSYNEQF
>TRBV12-3/TRBV12-4
ASSQLGGRAKNIQY
>TRBV5-5
ASSLVADLAYEQY
>TRBV6-2/TRBV6-3
ASRQAKTETQY
>TRBV20-1
SARDWRGSSYNEQF
>TRBV7-9
ASSPLVVSGRSEY
>TRBV5-1
ASSGGQGGTGELF
>TRBV20-1
SARMTGGRETQY
>TRBV27
ASSFSEGGGYT
>TRBV20-1
SARMTNTGSYNEQF
>TRBV10-3
ATTARFTSSGNTIY
>TRBV20-1
SARERTGTSGINEQF
>TRBV5-1
ASSGTRIEQF
>TRBV7-9
ASSSIWTGVIDNEQF
>TRBV12-3/TRBV12-4
ASSQRQGRVLNTEAF
>TRBV6-5
ASSLTGGTDTQY
>TRBV7-9
ASSLLGGAQETQY
>TRBV5-1
ASSSRDRDRYT
>TRBV20-1
SVDRVDSYEQY
>TRBV29-1
SVEIFGGAGAYNEQF
>TRBV20-1
SARETGTGKSSSYNSPLH
>TRBV28
ATVRTSGSETQY
>TRBV18
ASSPRADLNTEAF
>TRBV10-3
AISERGGHSGNTIY
>TRBV2
ASKDSGARAQY
>TRBV20-1
SARAPMSGTSGSLPDTQY
>TRBV9
ASSVDPGLLNTEAF
>TRBV5-1
ASSESGRAGETQY
>TRBV15
ATSRSTGNNQPQH
>TRBV5-5
ASSLAGGLEGWNTGELF
>TRBV6-6
ASSYSPNRDRGLPYEQY
>TRBV29-1
SVEGRSSYNEQF
>TRBV15
ATSRGGGGYSPLH
>TRBV29-1
SVEDLASGTYEQY
>TRBV5-1
ASSLGDGRAKNIQY
>TRBV2
ASSGNWAGGGEQY
>TRBV2
ASSPDRGGGYEQY
>TRBV20-1
SAMTGVSYNEQF